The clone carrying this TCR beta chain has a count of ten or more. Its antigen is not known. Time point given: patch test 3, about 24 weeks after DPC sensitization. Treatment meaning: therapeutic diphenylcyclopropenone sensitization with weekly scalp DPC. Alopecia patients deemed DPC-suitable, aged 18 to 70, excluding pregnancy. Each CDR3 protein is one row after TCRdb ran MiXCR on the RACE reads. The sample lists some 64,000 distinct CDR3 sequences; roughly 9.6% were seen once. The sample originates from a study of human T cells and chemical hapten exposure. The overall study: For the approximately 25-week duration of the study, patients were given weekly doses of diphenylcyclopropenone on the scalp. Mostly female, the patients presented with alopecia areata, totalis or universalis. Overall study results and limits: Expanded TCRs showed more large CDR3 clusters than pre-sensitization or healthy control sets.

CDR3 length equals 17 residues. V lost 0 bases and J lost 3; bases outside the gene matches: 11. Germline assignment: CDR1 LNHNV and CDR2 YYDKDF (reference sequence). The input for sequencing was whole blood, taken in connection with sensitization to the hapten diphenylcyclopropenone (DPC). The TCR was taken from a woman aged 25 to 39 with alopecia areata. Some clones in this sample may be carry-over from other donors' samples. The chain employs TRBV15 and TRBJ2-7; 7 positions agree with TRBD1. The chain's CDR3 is CATSRDPPGTVVYEQYF. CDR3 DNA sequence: TGTGCCACCAGCAGAGATCCCCCCGGGACAGTTGTCTACGAGCAGTACTTC. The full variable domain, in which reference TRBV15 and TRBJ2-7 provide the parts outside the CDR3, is DAMVIQNPRYQVTQFGKPVTLSCSQTLNHNVMYWYQQKSSQAPKLLFHYYDKDFNNEADTPDNFQSRRPNTSFCFLDIRSPGLGDTAMYLCATSRDPPGTVVYEQYFGPGTRLTVT.